The rows below give T cell receptor beta chains drawn from one sample of a study of cytomegalovirus exposure and HLA in healthy donors. Assay used: immunoSEQ multiplex PCR; TCRdb lists only in-frame clones, some missing. The sample contains 170,000 or so clones, around 78% of which appear only once. The sample consisted of PBMCs. All receptors come from a woman aged 45-65 years in good health and CMV-seropositive. CDR3s include the opening cysteine and the closing phenylalanine or tryptophan. The D gene is left open where the match is weak. Expanded clones are given a class, and other clones once, few, many or no size at all.

TGTGCCAGCAGTTCCCCGGGACTCCCTCAAGAGACCCAGTACTTC,CASSSPGLPQETQYF,TRBV6-5,-,-,TRBJ2-5
TGCGCCAGCAGCCCAAGTAATCAGGGCGGGGTCTACAATGAGCAGTTCTTC,CASSPSNQGGVYNEQFF,TRBV4-1,-,-,TRBJ2-1
TGTGCCAGCAGCGGGACATGGAACACTGAAGCTTTCTTT,CASSGTWNTEAFF,TRBV5-6,-,-,TRBJ1-1
TGTGCCAGCAGTCAACGGGACAGGGGAACTGAAGCTTTCTTT,CASSQRDRGTEAFF,TRBV7-6,-,TRBD1,TRBJ1-1
TGTGCCAGCAGCTCCCCGGACCGGAGGGGCGCTGAAGCTTTCTTT,CASSSPDRRGAEAFF,TRBV5-6,-,-,TRBJ1-1
TGCGCCAGCACCCTTGGAGATGATACCGGGGAGCTGTTTTTT,CASTLGDDTGELFF,TRBV5-1,-,-,TRBJ2-2
TGTGCCAGCAGCTTGTTCGGGAGGTCTGGGGAGACCCAGTACTTC,CASSLFGRSGETQYF,TRBV7-9,-,TRBD2,TRBJ2-5
TGTGCCAGCAGCTTATCTGGACTCCATAAAGGGCAGTACTTC,CASSLSGLHKGQYF,TRBV7-3,once,-,TRBJ2-5
TGCGCCAGCAGCTTACTACTAGCGGGAGGAAACTCCTACAATGAGCAGTTCTTC,CASSLLLAGGNSYNEQFF,TRBV5-1,-,TRBD2,TRBJ2-1
TGTGCCAGCAGTCGGGACTACCTTTTCGGCAATCAGCCCCAGCATTTT,CASSRDYLFGNQPQHF,TRBV28,few,-,TRBJ1-5
TGTGCCAGCAGCTTAGGGGCTAGCGGAGCCTACGAGCAGTACTTC,CASSLGASGAYEQYF,TRBV7-6,-,TRBD2,TRBJ2-7
TGTGCCAGCAGCTTGGGAGGGAATCTTAACTATGGCTACACCTTC,CASSLGGNLNYGYTF,TRBV7-9,few,-,TRBJ1-2
TGTGCCAGCAGTTTATCGAGGGGGGGCGCGTCTGGCTACACCTTC,CASSLSRGGASGYTF,TRBV27,-,-,TRBJ1-2
TGTGCCACCAGCAGAGAGGTTCCGACAGGGGGCGTTCGGGTGACCCAGTACTTC,CATSREVPTGGVRVTQYF,TRBV15,-,TRBD1,TRBJ2-5
TGTGCCAGTAGTAAGGGGCAGGGTAATGTAGAGACCCAGTACTTC,CASSKGQGNVETQYF,TRBV19,-,-,TRBJ2-5
TGTGCCAGCAGGGACACAACTAATGAAAAACTGTTTTTT,CASRDTTNEKLFF,TRBV2,-,-,TRBJ1-4
TGTGCCAGCAGTTATCTGTTGGAGCAGTACTTC,CASSYLLEQYF,TRBV6-5,-,-,TRBJ2-7
TGTGCCAGTATCCCCGCGAGTATGAACACTGAAGCTTTCTTT,CASIPASMNTEAFF,TRBV19,once,-,TRBJ1-1
TGTGCCAGCAGCAATACTAACTATGGCTACACCTTC,CASSNTNYGYTF,TRBV11-3,-,-,TRBJ1-2
TGTGCCAGCAGCAAGAGCGGGGGGGTTAGCACAGATACGCAGTATTTT,CASSKSGGVSTDTQYF,TRBV9,-,TRBD2,TRBJ2-3
TGTGCCAGCAGCTCCCGCTACCCGACGGGAAGCTCCTACGAGCAGTACTTC,CASSSRYPTGSSYEQYF,TRBV11-1,-,-,TRBJ2-7
TGTGCCAGCAGCGGCGCAGGGCGCCCCGACTTC,CASSGAGRPDF,TRBV9,-,-,TRBJ2-7
TGTGCCAGCAGAGGGACAGCCCTCAACTATGGCTACACCTTC,CASRGTALNYGYTF,TRBV11-2,few,TRBD1,TRBJ1-2
TGTGCCAGCAGCCCCCGTGTAGGGGGTCCGGGTCAGCCCCAGCATTTT,CASSPRVGGPGQPQHF,TRBV11-2,-,-,TRBJ1-5
TGTGCCAGTATGGTAGAAGCTTCCTACGAGCAGTACTTC,CASMVEASYEQYF,TRBV28,few,-,TRBJ2-7
TGCGCCAGCAGCTTGGCCGAGGGTAGCAATCAGCCCCAGCATTTT,CASSLAEGSNQPQHF,TRBV5-1,-,-,TRBJ1-5
TGTGCCAGCAGACCAAGCGGGAGAGGGGACAATGAGCAGTTCTTC,CASRPSGRGDNEQFF,TRBV6-5,-,TRBD2,TRBJ2-1
TGCGCCAGCAGCCCGCTGACCCGGACTTCGAGCACTGAAGCTTTCTTT,CASSPLTRTSSTEAFF,TRBV4-1,-,-,TRBJ1-1
TGTGCCTGGACCCGACCGGGACAGAAGGATGAGCAGTTCTTC,CAWTRPGQKDEQFF,TRBV30,-,TRBD1,TRBJ2-1
TGTGCCAGCAGCCGACAGGGCTACTCTGGAAACACCATATATTTT,CASSRQGYSGNTIYF,TRBV6-6,-,TRBD1,TRBJ1-3
TGTGCCAGCAGTTTAGGGAAGCAGGGTAGGGGCAATCAGCCCCAGCATTTT,CASSLGKQGRGNQPQHF,TRBV28,-,-,TRBJ1-5
TGTGCCAGCAGTACCCACGGACAGGGGTTCTATGGCTACACCTTC,CASSTHGQGFYGYTF,TRBV28,-,TRBD1,TRBJ1-2
TGTGCCAGCAGTCCACCCGGGACAGGGGGGACTAATGAAAAACTGTTTTTT,CASSPPGTGGTNEKLFF,TRBV28,-,TRBD1,TRBJ1-4
TGTGCCAGTCAGGCGATTCATACGAACACCGGGGAGCTGTTTTTT,CASQAIHTNTGELFF,TRBV27,-,-,TRBJ2-2
TGTGCCAGCAGCCCCAGATTCCAAGAGACCCAGTACTTC,CASSPRFQETQYF,TRBV7-8,-,-,TRBJ2-5
TGTGCCAGCAGCGTAGGGGGGCCGAGCTATGGCTACACCTTC,CASSVGGPSYGYTF,TRBV9,-,-,TRBJ1-2
TGTGCCAGCAGCCCCGCCCAGATGGATACGCAGTATTTT,CASSPAQMDTQYF,TRBV14,-,-,TRBJ2-3
TGTGCCACCAGCAGAGGCGGGACAGTCAAGGAGCAGTACTTC,CATSRGGTVKEQYF,TRBV15,-,-,TRBJ2-7
TGCAGCGTTGGTCACCAGGGAAGATACACTGAAGCTTTCTTT,CSVGHQGRYTEAFF,TRBV29-1,-,-,TRBJ1-1
TGCGCCAGCAGCTTGTTGGACAGTATGAACACTGAAGCTTTCTTT,CASSLLDSMNTEAFF,TRBV5-1,-,-,TRBJ1-1
TGCAGTGCTGGGCTTAATGAGCAGTTCTTC,CSAGLNEQFF,TRBV20-1,-,-,TRBJ2-1
TGTGCCAGCAGCGGGGGGACAGGGGCGGACGAGCAGTACTTC,CASSGGTGADEQYF,TRBV5-4,once,TRBD1,TRBJ2-7
TGTGCCAGCAGCTTGTGGGGAGGAGAGACCCAGTACTTC,CASSLWGGETQYF,TRBV5-6,-,-,TRBJ2-5
TGTGCCAGCAGCCAAGCGTCCGCCTACAATGAGCAGTTCTTC,CASSQASAYNEQFF,TRBV14,-,-,TRBJ2-1
TGTGCCTGGAGACAGGGGGACACCGGGGAGCTGTTTTTT,CAWRQGDTGELFF,TRBV30,-,TRBD1,TRBJ2-2